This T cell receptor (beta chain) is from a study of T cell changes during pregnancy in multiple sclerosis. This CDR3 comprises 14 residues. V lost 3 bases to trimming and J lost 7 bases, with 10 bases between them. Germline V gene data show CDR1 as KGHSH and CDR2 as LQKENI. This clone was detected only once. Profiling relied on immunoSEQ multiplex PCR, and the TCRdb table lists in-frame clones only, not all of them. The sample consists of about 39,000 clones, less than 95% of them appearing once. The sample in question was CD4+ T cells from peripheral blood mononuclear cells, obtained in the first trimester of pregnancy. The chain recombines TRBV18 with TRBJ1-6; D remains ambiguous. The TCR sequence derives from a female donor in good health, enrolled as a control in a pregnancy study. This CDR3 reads CASSPLGENSPLHF. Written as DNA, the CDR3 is TGTGCCAGCTCACCGCTGGGCGAGAATTCACCCCTCCACTTT.